A single sample is the source of the 14 T cell receptor beta chains below, sequenced in a study of human T cells and chemical hapten exposure. In TCRdb, the RACE reads were re-called with MiXCR into one record per CDR3 protein. The sample records about 190,000 distinct CDR3 sequences, around 23% being singletons. Time point specified: patch test 3, about 24 weeks after DPC sensitization. Treatment defined: therapeutic diphenylcyclopropenone sensitization with weekly scalp DPC. Source: whole blood, taken in connection with sensitization to the hapten diphenylcyclopropenone (DPC). Receptor source: a woman in her 40s with alopecia areata. Some clones in this sample may be carry-over from other donors' samples.

This clonotype was detected a few times. This chain joins TRBV6-2 or TRBV6-3 and TRBJ1-1, with unresolved D. The germline CDR1 and CDR2 sequences are MNHEY and SVGEGT. There are 14 residues in the CDR3. The V end was cut by 4 bases, the J end by 0 bases, with 9 bases between. CDR3 bases: TGTGCCAGCAGTTTCGGCAGAATGAACACTGAAGCTTTCTTT. Translated, it gives CASSFGRMNTEAFF.

Only a few counts were recorded for this clonotype. The chain recombines TRBV20-1 with TRBJ2-1; D unclear. CDR1 is DFQATT, CDR2 SNEGSKA, per germline (reference sequence). The length of the CDR3 is 14 residues. V lost 6 bases, J lost 0 bases, and 12 bases lay in between. CDR3 sequence (DNA): TGCAGTGCAACCGGGCCCAGCTCCTACAATGAGCAGTTCTTC. This encodes CSATGPSSYNEQFF.

This clonotype was picked up a small number of times. V gene TRBV6-4 combines with J gene TRBJ1-5; D remains unclear. CDR3 length equals 16 residues. Germline-derived CDR1 and CDR2 are MRHNA and SNTAGT. The V gene lost 7 bases and the J gene lost 0 bases, with 16 bases spanning the gap. As DNA, the CDR3 is TGTGCCAGCATGTTGACTCGGCTCCGTAGCAATCAGCCCCAGCATTTT. Its translation: CASMLTRLRSNQPQHF.

This clonotype was picked up a small number of times. This sequence joins TRBV7-8 and TRBJ2-1, with 9 bases lining up with TRBD1. The ends lost 0 bases at V and 9 bases at J; junction bases unmatched: 9. CDR1 and CDR2 from the germline V gene are SGHVS and FQNEAQ. This CDR3 spans 16 amino acids. The CDR3, as DNA: TGTGCCAGCAGCTTAGCCCCCGGGACAGGGTTGGGTGAGCAGTTCTTC. This encodes CASSLAPGTGLGEQFF.

CDR3 amino acids: CASSKGPLTDTQYF. DNA of the CDR3: TGTGCCAGCAGCAAGGGTCCCCTCACAGATACGCAGTATTTT. The chain employs TRBV21-1 and TRBJ2-3; whether TRBD1, the table's D call, matches the DNA was not checked. TRBV21-1 is tagged as a pseudogene. This CDR3 comprises 14 residues.

This clonotype was observed at least ten times. The chain joins TRBV27 to TRBJ2-7; the D is unclear. The CDR3 runs to 15 residues. Trimming removed 3 bases at V and 3 bases at J, with 15 bases between. From germline, CDR1 is MNHEY and CDR2 SMNVEV (reference sequence). CDR3 bases: TGTGCCAGCAGTTTGGCCTCGACGAATCTCTACGAGCAGTACTTC. Translation gives CASSLASTNLYEQYF.

The chain employs TRBV6-5 and TRBJ2-3, with D unresolved. The CDR3 is 12 residues long. Germline V gives CDR1 MNHEY, CDR2 SVGAGI. The V end lost 7 bases, the J end lost 6 bases, and 11 bases lay between the germline ends. DNA for the CDR3: TGTGCCAGCAAAGCAGGTCGGGATACGCAGTATTTT. It encodes CASKAGRDTQYF.

The CDR3: CASSLGGYSNQPQHF. In DNA, the CDR3 is TGTGCCAGCAGCTTAGGGGGTTATAGCAATCAGCCCCAGCATTTT. The chain joins TRBV5-8 to TRBJ1-5, with D possibly being TRBD1 (6 bases). The CDR3 extends over 15 amino acids. Germline CDR1 and CDR2: SGHTS and YDEGEE. V lost 2 bases to trimming and J lost 0 bases, with 9 bases between them.

The V call is TRBV20-1, the J call TRBJ2-4; no definite D call. The V and J ends lost 3 bases and 0 bases respectively, with 6 bases between them. Germline CDR1 reads DFQATT; CDR2 reads SNEGSKA (reference sequence). This CDR3 region has 13 residues. CDR3 loop: CSASLLAKNIQYF. As DNA, the CDR3 is TGCAGTGCTAGTCTACTAGCCAAAAACATTCAGTACTTC.

The table lists this clonotype with many counts. The chain employs TRBV10-3 and TRBJ2-7, with 7 nucleotides matching TRBD1. The CDR3 totals 15 residues. Trimming cost V 0 bases and J 3 bases; bases outside gene matches: 5. The germline V gene has CDR1 ENHRY and CDR2 SYGVKD. The CDR3 nucleotides are TGTGCCATCAGTGAGTCCCTGACAGGGAACTACGAGCAGTACTTC. This gives the protein CAISESLTGNYEQYF.

The rearrangement links TRBV11-1 to TRBJ2-2; 7 bases align to TRBD1. This CDR3 region has 17 residues. Trimming removed 5 bases from V and 4 bases from J; junction bases left unmatched: 13. Germline values: CDR1 SGHAT, CDR2 FQDESV (reference sequence). The CDR3 loop is CASSARPGTAITGELFF. CDR3 sequence (DNA): TGTGCCAGCAGCGCCAGACCCGGGACAGCAATCACCGGGGAGCTGTTTTTT.

The gene calls are TRBV7-2 and TRBJ1-6; D remains ambiguous. Trimming stripped 6 bases from V and 6 bases from J, with 9 bases between. Germline lookup yields CDR1 SGHTA and CDR2 FQGNSA. This CDR3 is 13 amino acids long. The CDR3 nucleotides are TGTGCCAGCAGGGATGGGTTTAATTCACCCCTCCACTTT. This gives the protein CASRDGFNSPLHF.

V usage is TRBV30 and J usage is TRBJ2-3, with D hard to call. Looked up from germline, CDR1 is GTSNPN and CDR2 is SVGIG (reference sequence). Trimming stripped 2 bases from V and 4 bases from J, with 10 bases between. The CDR3 length is 13 residues. The CDR3 here is CAWSTYPPDTQYF. As DNA, the CDR3 is TGTGCCTGGAGTACCTACCCCCCAGATACGCAGTATTTT. Variable domain in full (rest from reference TRBV30 and TRBJ2-3): SQTIHQWPATLVQPVGSPLSLECTVEGTSNPNLYWYRQAAGRGLQLLFYSVGIGQISSEVPQNLSASRPQDRQFILSSKKLLLSDSGFYLCAWSTYPPDTQYFGPGTRLTVL.

The V and J genes are TRBV4-1 and TRBJ2-7; D remains unclear. The CDR3 has 15 residues. Between the trimmed V and J ends, which lost 0 bases and 1 base, there was a span of 10 bases. Germline V gene data show CDR1 as MGHRA and CDR2 as YSYEKL. CDR3 in amino acids: CASSQDRHRSYEQYF. CDR3 in DNA: TGCGCCAGCAGCCAAGATCGCCATCGTTCCTACGAGCAGTACTTC.